The present TCR beta chain was sequenced within a study of T-cell memory formation after mild COVID-19. Study as a whole: The two donors had largely donor-specific TCR clusters.

Germline CDR1 SGHNT, CDR2 YENEEA. The CDR3 covers 16 residues. V was pared by 4 bases and J by 4 bases, with 6 bases of the junction left unmatched. Notes on the study in general: A second wave expanding day 15 to 37 was CD4+-biased; contracting clones were balanced. Contracting CD8+ clones were enriched in EMRA, CD4+ mainly in CM and EM.

The sample holds many counts of this clonotype. Its target is not known. 5'RACE with constant-segment primers yielded barcoded, UMI-tagged TCR alpha and TCR beta cDNA libraries. MiXCR was run by TCRdb on the 5' RACE reads, yielding one entry per CDR3 protein. The sample includes roughly 13,000 distinct CDR3 sequences, 12% seen only once; the top ten take roughly 50%. Material: PBMCs or a T cell subset sorted from them (not recorded which). This sequence was found in an adult woman who had mild COVID-19 (a few samples of this study predate the infection). Cell type and time point are not known. The chain joins TRBV11-3 to TRBJ2-1, with 11 bases matching TRBD2. In nucleotides, the CDR3 is TGTGCCAGCAGCTCCCGGACTAGCGGGTGGTACAATGAGCAGTTCTTC. Amino acid sequence: CASSSRTSGWYNEQFF.